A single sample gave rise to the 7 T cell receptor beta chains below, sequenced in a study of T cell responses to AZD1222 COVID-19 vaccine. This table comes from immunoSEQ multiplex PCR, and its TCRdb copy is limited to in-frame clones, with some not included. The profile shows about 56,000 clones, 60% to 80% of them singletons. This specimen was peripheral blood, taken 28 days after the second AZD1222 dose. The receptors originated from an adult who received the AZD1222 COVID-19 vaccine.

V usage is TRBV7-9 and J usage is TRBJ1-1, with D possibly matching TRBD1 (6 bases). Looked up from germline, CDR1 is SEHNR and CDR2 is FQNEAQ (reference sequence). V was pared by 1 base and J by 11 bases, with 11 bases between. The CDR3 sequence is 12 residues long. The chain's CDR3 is CASSLVPGVAFF. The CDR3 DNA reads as TGTGCCAGCAGCTTAGTTCCAGGGGTCGCTTTCTTT.

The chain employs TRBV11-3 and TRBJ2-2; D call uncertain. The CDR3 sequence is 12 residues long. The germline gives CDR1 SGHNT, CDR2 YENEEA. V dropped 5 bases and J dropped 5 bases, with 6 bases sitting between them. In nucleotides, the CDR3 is TGTGCCAGCAGCACGAGGACCGGGGAGCTGTTTTTT. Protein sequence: CASSTRTGELFF.

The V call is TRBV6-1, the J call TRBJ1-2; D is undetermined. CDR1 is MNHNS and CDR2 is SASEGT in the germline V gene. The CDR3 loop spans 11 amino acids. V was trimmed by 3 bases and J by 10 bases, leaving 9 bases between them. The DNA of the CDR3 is TGTGCCAGCAGTGATATACTAGTCTACACCTTC. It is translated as CASSDILVYTF.

CDR3 nucleotides: TGTGCCAGTAGTTTCCTCAGGGGGCAGGGCTATGGCTACACCTTC. Amino acids: CASSFLRGQGYGYTF. The chain recombines TRBV19 with TRBJ1-2; 8 nucleotides align to TRBD1. Trimming cost V 5 bases and J 4 bases; bases outside gene matches: 9. The CDR3 is 15 amino acids. Germline V CDR1 and CDR2: LNHDA, SQIVND (reference sequence).

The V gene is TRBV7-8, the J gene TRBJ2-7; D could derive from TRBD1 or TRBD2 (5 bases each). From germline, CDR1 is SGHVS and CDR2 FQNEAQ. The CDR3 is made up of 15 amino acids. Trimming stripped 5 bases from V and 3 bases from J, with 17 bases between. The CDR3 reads CASSRGWGNVYEQYV. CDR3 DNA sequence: TGTGCCAGCAGCCGAGGTTGGGGGAACGTCTACGAGCAGTACGTC.

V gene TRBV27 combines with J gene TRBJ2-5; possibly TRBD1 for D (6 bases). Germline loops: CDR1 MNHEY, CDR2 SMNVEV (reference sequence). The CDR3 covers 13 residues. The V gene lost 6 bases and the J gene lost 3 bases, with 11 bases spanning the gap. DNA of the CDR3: TGTGCCAGCAGGGACCGGGACAAAGAGACCCAGTACTTC. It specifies CASRDRDKETQYF.

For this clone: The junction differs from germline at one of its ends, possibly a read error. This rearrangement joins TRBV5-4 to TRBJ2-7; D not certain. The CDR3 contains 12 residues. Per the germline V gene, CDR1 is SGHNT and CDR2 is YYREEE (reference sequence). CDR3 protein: CASSFTSHEQYF. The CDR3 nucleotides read TGTGCCAGCAGCTTTACCTCCCACGAGCAGTACTTC.